This T cell receptor beta chain was captured in a study of PD-L1 blockade in urothelial cancer. Looking at the study overall: Between 0 and 3 prior chemotherapy regimens had been given to patients. A median of approximately 150,000 T cells was found in the blood samples.

Time point specified: peripheral blood 6 weeks after treatment start. Sampling of each patient yielded between 1 and 8 specimens, collected pretreatment and on-treatment. Trimming cost V 7 bases and J 2 bases, with 11 bases left between them. Germline lookup yields CDR1 LNHDA and CDR2 SQIVND (reference sequence). CDR3 size: 13 residues. Profiling relied on immunoSEQ multiplex PCR, and the TCRdb table lists in-frame clones only, not all of them. The repertoire holds tens of thousands of clones, with 70% to 90% as singletons. The receptor was derived from a man at least 80 years old with urothelial cancer. Sequencing used PBMCs, obtained around atezolizumab (anti-PD-L1) treatment. This chain uses TRBV19 with TRBJ1-2; a possible D gene is TRBD1 (5 bases). CDR3 coding DNA: TGTGCCAGTACAAACAGGCAGAACTATGGCTACACCTTC. Translating gives CASTNRQNYGYTF.